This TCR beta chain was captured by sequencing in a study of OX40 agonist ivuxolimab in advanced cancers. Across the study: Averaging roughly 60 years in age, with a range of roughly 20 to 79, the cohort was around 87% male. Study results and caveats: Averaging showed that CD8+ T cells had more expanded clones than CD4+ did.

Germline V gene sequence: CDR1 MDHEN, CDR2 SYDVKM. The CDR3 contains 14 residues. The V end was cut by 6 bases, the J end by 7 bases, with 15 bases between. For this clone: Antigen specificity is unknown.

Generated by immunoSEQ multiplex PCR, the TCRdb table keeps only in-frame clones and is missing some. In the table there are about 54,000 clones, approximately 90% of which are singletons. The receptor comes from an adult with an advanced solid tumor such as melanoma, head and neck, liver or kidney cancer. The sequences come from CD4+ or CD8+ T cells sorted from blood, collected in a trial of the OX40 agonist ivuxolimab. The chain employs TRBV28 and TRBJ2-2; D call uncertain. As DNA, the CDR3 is TGTGCCAGCAGCCCCCCCAGTATAAACGGGGAGCTGTTTTTT. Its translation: CASSPPSINGELFF.